Shown below are 9 T cell receptor beta chains from a single sample sequenced in a study of T cells in Graves' hyperthyroidism and ophthalmopathy. TCR beta CDR3 regions were amplified from RNA. HTBI primers were used for first-round RT-PCR of the TCR CDR3. TCRdb used MiXCR to reprocess the multiplex PCR reads, holding one entry per CDR3 protein. The table has roughly 380,000 distinct CDR3 sequences, approximately 13% seen once. The specimen sequenced was blood. The receptors come from a man younger than 45 with Graves' hyperthyroidism that later progressed to Graves' ophthalmopathy.

This clonotype was detected many times. The chain recombines TRBV6-1 with TRBJ1-4, with D possibly being TRBD1 (5 bases). Trimming took off 6 bases at V and 6 bases at J, with 17 bases between the two ends. CDR1 MNHNS and CDR2 SASEGT come from the germline V gene. This CDR3 is 15 amino acids long. This chain's CDR3 is CASSGTFERDEKLFF. CDR3 DNA sequence: TGTGCCAGCAGCGGGACGTTTGAGCGCGATGAAAAACTGTTTTTT.

In its sample, this clonotype was seen many times. The rearrangement joins TRBV25-1 to TRBJ2-7, with TRBD2 as a possible D gene (6 bases). Per germline, CDR1 MGHDK and CDR2 SYGVNS. V lost 1 base and J lost 2, with 12 bases in between. The CDR3 is made up of 15 amino acids. This chain's CDR3 is CASSELSGSPYEQYF. CDR3 DNA sequence: TGTGCCAGCAGTGAATTGAGCGGGTCCCCCTACGAGCAGTACTTC.

This clonotype came up many times. The chain is built from TRBV6-1 and TRBJ1-1, with D unresolved. The CDR3 is 13 residues long. V was shortened by 7 bases and J by 3 bases, with 12 bases between the two germline ends. The germline V gene encodes CDR1 MNHNS and CDR2 SASEGT. The CDR3 loop is CASTGVVYTEAFF. CDR3 DNA sequence: TGTGCCAGCACTGGGGTGGTGTACACTGAAGCTTTCTTT.

The V gene is TRBV12-5, the J gene TRBJ2-3; D is unresolved. CDR3 length: 15 amino acids. Per germline, CDR1 LGHNT and CDR2 FRNRAP. Trimming removed 5 bases from V and 0 bases from J, with 12 bases in between. The CDR3 loop reads CASGPPGLSTDTQYF. DNA for the CDR3: TGTGCTAGTGGTCCCCCCGGGCTAAGCACAGATACGCAGTATTTT.

The chain carries TRBV25-1 and TRBJ1-1; D gene unclear. V was pared by 4 bases and J by 1 base, with 13 bases between. The germline V gene encodes CDR1 MGHDK and CDR2 SYGVNS. CDR3 length: 15 residues. Here the CDR3 DNA reads TGTGCCAGCAGTGGATCTGGGGTCGGGAACACTGAAGCTTTCTTT. It codes for CASSGSGVGNTEAFF.

This clonotype was detected a few times. This chain uses TRBV29-1 with TRBJ1-4; a possible D gene is TRBD1 (5 bases). Germline values: CDR1 SQVTM, CDR2 ANQGSEA. This CDR3 has 15 residues. Deletions cut 4 bases from V and 8 bases from J, with 20 bases between. As DNA, the CDR3 is TGCAGCGTTGCCTACCTCGGCAGGGCGGGAGAAAAACTGTTTTTT. Translation gives CSVAYLGRAGEKLFF.

This chain uses TRBV6-1 with TRBJ2-7; weak D call: TRBD2 (6 bases). The CDR3 sequence is 14 residues long. V gave up 6 bases and J gave up 3 bases, with 15 bases separating them. Germline CDR1 and CDR2: MNHNS and SASEGT. The CDR3 is CASRTGTRGYEQYF. In DNA, the CDR3 is TGTGCCAGCAGAACCGGGACTCGAGGCTACGAGCAGTACTTC.

This clonotype was picked up many times. The chain carries TRBV6-2 or TRBV6-3 and TRBJ2-7; D is perhaps TRBD1 (6 bases). The CDR3 totals 14 residues. Germline CDR1 MNHEY, CDR2 SVGEGT. V shed 6 bases and J shed 4 bases, with 16 bases lying between them. For the CDR3, the DNA is TGTGCCAGCAGAATGACGGGACAACTATACGAGCAGTACTTC. This sequence encodes CASRMTGQLYEQYF.

This clonotype was seen repeatedly, ten times or more. This chain links TRBV12-5 with TRBJ1-5, with D perhaps matching TRBD1 (5 bases). Germline V CDR1 and CDR2: LGHNT, FRNRAP. There are 15 residues in the CDR3. Trimming removed 7 bases from V and 1 base from J, with 14 bases in between. CDR3: CASVQAPHSNQPQHF. The CDR3 DNA reads TGTGCTAGTGTACAGGCTCCGCACAGCAATCAGCCCCAGCATTTT.